Presented here are 14 T cell receptor beta chains from one specimen sequenced in a study of T cells in Graves' hyperthyroidism and ophthalmopathy. Amplification targeted TCR beta CDR3 regions from RNA transcripts. Initially, a first-round RT-PCR of the TCR CDR3 employed the HTBI primer set. TCRdb itself ran the multiplex PCR reads through MiXCR, one entry per CDR3 protein. The data show hundreds of thousands of distinct CDR3 sequences, about 35% seen once. Sequencing input: blood. These receptors all stem from a woman between 40 and 55 years old with Graves' hyperthyroidism.

The sample holds many counts of this clonotype. The rearrangement joins TRBV7-8 to TRBJ1-5, with TRBD1 matching 7 bases. From germline, CDR1 is SGHVS and CDR2 FQNEAQ. Losses at the gene ends were 2 bases for V and 7 bases for J; bases not matched to a gene: 2. This CDR3 comprises 13 residues. The CDR3 bases are TGTGCCAGCAGCTTAAGGGGGCTACAGCCCCAGCATTTT. This sequence encodes CASSLRGLQPQHF.

Worth noting for this clonotype: A junction end diverges from the germline sequence, so it may reflect a read error. The chain carries TRBV7-2 and TRBJ2-3; TRBD1 matches 9 bases. The CDR3 is made up of 15 amino acids. Germline V gene data show CDR1 as SGHTA and CDR2 as FQGNSA. CDR3 nucleotide sequence: TGTGCCAGCAGCTACACCGATCTCACCGGGACAGGGCTCGATTTT. The encoded protein is CASSYTDLTGTGLDF.

The chain has TRBV6-1 and TRBJ2-2; no firm D call. CDR1 MNHNS and CDR2 SASEGT come from the germline V gene. Trimming left V 7 bases short and J 5 bases short, with 14 bases between. The CDR3 has 14 residues. In DNA, the CDR3 is TGTGCCAGCACCCGGTCCTCGCTAACCGGGGAGCTGTTTTTT. Its protein product is CASTRSSLTGELFF.

Note on this clonotype: Because the CDR3's place on the DNA is in doubt, the DNA is left out and the CDR3 is given as listed by TCRdb. V is TRBV7-2 and J is TRBJ2-7; TRBD1 is the table's D call and was not checked against the DNA. The CDR3 is 14 residues long, counting both termini. Germline V gene sequence: CDR1 SGHTA, CDR2 FQGNSA. CDR3 loop: CASGRGGYTFEQYF.

Of note for this clonotype: One end of the junction varies from germline; a read error may be responsible. This sequence joins TRBV10-2 and TRBJ1-2; D not resolved. The CDR3 spans 15 residues. CDR1 is WSHSY and CDR2 is SAAADI in the germline V gene. CDR3 in DNA: TGTGCCACCAACCCATTCGCAGGAACTACCTATGGCTACACCTTC. Translating it yields CATNPFAGTTYGYTF.

There are many counts of this clonotype. In nucleotides, the CDR3 is TGCGCCAGCAGTTACGACTTGTTCCGGTGGAAACTGTTTTTT. Translation gives CASSYDLFRWKLFF. The rearrangement joins TRBV10-1 to TRBJ1-4, with no clear D. In germline, CDR1 is WNHNN, CDR2 SYGVQD (reference sequence). The CDR3 extends over 14 amino acids. The V end was cut by 5 bases, the J end by 11 bases, with 18 bases between.

This clonotype was detected only a few times. V and J are TRBV7-9 and TRBJ1-6, with a tentative D call TRBD1 (6 bases). Trimming shortened V by 5 bases and J by 11 bases, and 19 bases separated the two germline ends. The germline CDR1 and CDR2 sequences are SEHNR and FQNEAQ (reference sequence). This CDR3 spans 15 amino acids. CDR3 nucleotide sequence: TGTGCCAGCAGCCCCAGGGGTTCAGTCGATGCACCCCTCCACTTT. Residues: CASSPRGSVDAPLHF. The complete variable domain, with remaining parts taken from reference TRBV7-9 and TRBJ1-6, reads DTGVSQNPRHKITKRGQNVTFRCDPISEHNRLYWYRQTLGQGPEFLTYFQNEAQLEKSRLLSDRFSAERPKGSFSTLEIQRTEQGDSAMYLCASSPRGSVDAPLHFGNGTRLTVT.

The sample holds many counts of this clonotype. The chain joins TRBV4-3 to TRBJ2-7; no reliable D call. Germline V lookup: CDR1 LGHNA, CDR2 YSLEER. CDR3 length: 16 residues. Trimming pared 0 bases from V and 2 bases from J, leaving 14 bases between. The CDR3 here is CASSQDLATLPYEQYF. DNA for the CDR3: TGCGCCAGCAGCCAAGATCTGGCGACACTGCCCTACGAGCAGTACTTC.

This clonotype showed up many times. J is TRBJ1-6 and V is TRBV6-5; no firm D call. Trimming took off 0 bases at V and 7 bases at J, with 13 bases between the two ends. The CDR3 runs 16 residues. Germline CDR1 and CDR2: MNHEY and SVGAGI. The CDR3 protein is CASSYSGTALNSPLHF. The CDR3 DNA reads as TGTGCCAGCAGTTACTCGGGAACAGCTCTAAATTCACCCCTCCACTTT.

This chain links TRBV19 with TRBJ2-2; 8 bases map to TRBD1. The trim removed 4 bases at V and 4 bases at J, leaving 8 bases unmatched. Germline lookup yields CDR1 LNHDA and CDR2 SQIVND (reference sequence). The CDR3 consists of 16 residues. The chain's CDR3 is CASSTRQGRSTGELFF. The CDR3 DNA reads as TGTGCCAGTAGTACCAGACAGGGGCGAAGCACCGGGGAGCTGTTTTTT. The variable domain in full, with the rest retrieved from reference TRBV19 and TRBJ2-2, is DGGITQSPKYLFRKEGQNVTLSCEQNLNHDAMYWYRQDPGQGLRLIYYSQIVNDFQKGDIAEGYSVSREKKESFPLTVTSAQKNPTAFYLCASSTRQGRSTGELFFGEGSRLTVL.

The V gene is TRBV4-1, the J gene TRBJ2-7; D is perhaps TRBD1 or TRBD2 (5 bases each). This CDR3 is built from 17 residues. Germline CDR1 is MGHRA and CDR2 is YSYEKL. V was clipped by 0 bases and J by 2 bases, with 17 bases between them. The CDR3 coding sequence is TGCGCCAGCAGCCAAGATCTGAGGGGCCTCTCGCCCTACGAGCAGTACTTC. Its translation is CASSQDLRGLSPYEQYF.

The J gene is TRBJ2-7, the V gene TRBV28; D remains ambiguous. The CDR3 loop spans 13 amino acids. CDR1 and CDR2 from the germline V gene are MDHEN and SYDVKM. V was cut by 2 bases and J by 6 bases, with 11 bases left in between. DNA for the CDR3: TGTGCCAGCAGTTTACAGAGGATGCGCGAGCAGTACTTC. It specifies CASSLQRMREQYF.

With respect to this clonotype: A much more abundant neighbour one base away suggests this may be a read error. The chain joins TRBV7-9 to TRBJ1-2; 7 nucleotides line up with TRBD1. Germline V gives CDR1 SEHNR, CDR2 FQNEAQ (reference sequence). V dropped 7 bases and J dropped 11; count of bases not matched to a gene: 7. The CDR3 totals 11 residues. CDR3 region: CASNFGTVYTF. DNA for the CDR3: TGTGCCAGCAACTTCGGGACAGTATACACCTTC.

There are many counts of this clonotype. The chain carries TRBV5-1 and TRBJ1-1, with D tentatively TRBD1 (5 bases). Trimming cost V 3 bases and J 0 bases, with 9 bases left between them. The CDR3 is 14 residues long. Germline V gene sequence: CDR1 SGHRS, CDR2 YFSETQ. The chain's CDR3 is CASSSRGVNTEAFF. CDR3 coding DNA: TGCGCCAGCAGCTCTCGAGGGGTGAACACTGAAGCTTTCTTT.